These 12 T cell receptor beta chains share one sample of origin, sequenced in a study of response to subunit inactivated influenza vaccine (dated by TCRdb to the late 2010s). Library preparation employed RT-PCR. The data were produced on an Illumina HiSeq 2500. Using fastp at Q25 and MiXCR, TCRdb reprocessed the public reads and kept productive beta chains. When rows share a CDR3 protein, they turn into one entry using the most common DNA and genes. The sample table contains 500,000 to 550,000 distinct CDR3 sequences; only one count was recorded for approximately 7.3% of them. Jointly, the top ten make up 10% to 15% of the sample. Source: PBMCs from blood, taken roughly 24 months after vaccination. The origin of the receptors is a man between 50 and 75 years old who received an inactivated influenza vaccine. Donor details come from another sample of the same person, matched by shared clones.

This rearrangement joins TRBV3-1 to TRBJ2-4; D gene uncertain. Germline CDR1 reads LGHDT; CDR2 reads YNNKEL (reference sequence). The V end lost 1 base, the J end lost 0 bases, and 10 bases lay between the germline ends. The length of the CDR3 is 16 residues. CDR3 in amino acids: CASSQVGFLAKNIQYF. The CDR3 DNA reads TGTGCCAGCAGCCAAGTAGGTTTTTTAGCCAAAAACATTCAGTACTTC.

This clonotype was counted many times. The chain couples TRBV5-1 to TRBJ1-1; possible D gene TRBD1, 6 bases. Germline V lookup: CDR1 SGHRS, CDR2 YFSETQ. The CDR3 runs to 11 residues. The germline V and J ends were trimmed by 6 bases and 5 bases, with 8 bases remaining between them. The CDR3 spells CASKGETEAFF. CDR3 nucleotide sequence: TGCGCCAGCAAGGGGGAAACTGAAGCTTTCTTT.

This clonotype appeared many times. V and J are TRBV10-3 and TRBJ2-7; the match to TRBD2 covers 8 bases. V dropped 2 bases and J dropped 1; count of bases not matched to a gene: 1. Germline CDR1 ENHRY, CDR2 SYGVKD. CDR3 size: 14 residues. The DNA of the CDR3 is TGTGCCATCAGTGAGGCGGGAGGATCCTACGAGCAGTACTTC. This sequence encodes CAISEAGGSYEQYF.

This clonotype appeared a few times. The CDR3 spells CASSRGPPDTQYF. The CDR3 coding sequence is TGTGCCAGCAGCCGGGGCCCTCCAGATACGCAGTATTTT. The gene calls are TRBV28 and TRBJ2-3; D may be TRBD1 or TRBD2 (5 bases each). CDR1 and CDR2 from the germline V gene are MDHEN and SYDVKM. This CDR3 has 13 amino acids. Trimming took 6 bases from V and 4 from J, leaving 11 bases between them.

In regard to this clonotype: One end of the junction fails to match germline, which may point to a read error. CDR3 DNA: TGCAGTGTTAGAAAAAGCGGGGCCACCTACAATGAGCAGTTCTTC. Its protein is CSVRKSGATYNEQFF. V and J are TRBV20-1 and TRBJ2-1; TRBD2 matches at 7 bases. The germline V gene encodes CDR1 DFQATT and CDR2 SNEGSKA (reference sequence). CDR3 length equals 15 residues.

The table lists this clonotype with many counts. The chain has TRBV10-3 and TRBJ1-5; D might be TRBD1 (5 bases). Germline values: CDR1 ENHRY, CDR2 SYGVKD. This CDR3 contains 16 residues. V was trimmed by 0 bases and J by 3 bases, leaving 12 bases between them. For the CDR3, the DNA is TGTGCCATCAGTGAGTCAATGGACACTTTCAATCAGCCCCAGCATTTT. Protein sequence: CAISESMDTFNQPQHF.

In nucleotides, the CDR3 is TGCAGCGTTACAGGACTGATGAACACTGAAGCTTTCTTT. It specifies CSVTGLMNTEAFF. The chain has TRBV29-1 and TRBJ1-1; a possible D gene is TRBD1 (5 bases). This CDR3 has 13 residues. Germline V CDR1 and CDR2: SQVTM, ANQGSEA. The germline V and J ends were trimmed by 5 bases and 0 bases, with 10 bases remaining between them.

This clonotype has more than one count but fewer than ten. This chain links TRBV20-1 with TRBJ2-2; 9 positions agree with TRBD2. Germline CDR1 is DFQATT and CDR2 is SNEGSKA (reference sequence). The CDR3 consists of 14 residues. Trimming removed 4 bases from V and 6 bases from J; junction bases left unmatched: 6. CDR3 in amino acids: CSATGTSPAGELFF. CDR3 nucleotides: TGCAGTGCTACCGGGACTAGCCCTGCCGGGGAGCTGTTTTTT.

This clonotype has more than one count but fewer than ten. CDR3 DNA: TGTGCCAGCACCTTGGGCAGGGACGGGGCCAACGTCCTGACTTTC. The encoded protein is CASTLGRDGANVLTF. V and J are TRBV7-2 and TRBJ2-6, with D possibly called TRBD1 or TRBD2 (5 bases each). Trimming shortened V by 7 bases and J by 4 bases, and 14 bases separated the two germline ends. Germline CDR1 reads SGHTA; CDR2 reads FQGNSA. This CDR3 is 15 amino acids long.

The chain carries TRBV12-3 or TRBV12-4 and TRBJ2-3; 10 bases fit TRBD2. V dropped 6 bases and J dropped 4; count of bases not matched to a gene: 7. CDR3 length: 15 amino acids. CDR3 coding DNA: TGTGCCAGCAGCCTCACTAGCGGGGCCGCAGATACGCAGTATTTT. Translation gives CASSLTSGAADTQYF.

This clonotype was recorded a few times. The chain couples TRBV15 to TRBJ2-1; either TRBD1 or TRBD2 may supply D (5 bases each). V was cut by 0 bases and J by 5 bases, with 20 bases left in between. The germline CDR1 and CDR2 sequences are LNHNV and YYDKDF (reference sequence). The CDR3 has 18 amino acids. Here the CDR3 reads CATSRDRFGAGGNNEQFF. The CDR3, as DNA: TGTGCCACCAGCAGAGATCGCTTTGGGGCCGGAGGCAACAATGAGCAGTTCTTC.

This clonotype was detected ten times or more. The gene calls are TRBV3-1 and TRBJ1-2, with 12 bases lining up with TRBD1. J lost 8 bases, V lost 4 bases, and 8 bases had no gene match. This CDR3 is 15 amino acids long. CDR1 is LGHDT and CDR2 is YNNKEL in the germline V gene (reference sequence). CDR3 nucleotide sequence: TGTGCCAGCAGCCGGCCGGGACAGGGGGCCGACGGCTACACCTTC. Protein sequence: CASSRPGQGADGYTF.